The present entry profiles one TCR beta chain with its context. Template switching with 5'RACE generated the TCR cDNA and added a universal primer site and UMIs. In TCRdb, the 5' RACE reads were re-called with MiXCR into one record per CDR3 protein. The sample holds about 63,000 distinct CDR3 sequences; 6.5% to 9% are singletons and the top ten take approximately 34%. The CDR3 is 16 amino acids. The germline gives CDR1 MGHDK, CDR2 SYGVNS. The V gene end was trimmed by 1 base and the J gene end by 4 bases; junction bases not matched to a gene: 3. These data belong to a study of T cells after yellow fever vaccination. Looking at the study overall: Low-cell-number fractions were prepared with SMART-Seq v4 Ultra Low Input.

The sequenced sample was CD8+ T cells sorted from PBMCs, obtained 15 days after the yellow fever booster vaccination. The clonotype originates from a man aged 25 to 40 who received the YFV17D yellow fever vaccine. The rearrangement links TRBV25-1 to TRBJ2-1; 11 positions agree with TRBD2. CDR3 DNA sequence: TGTGCCAGCAGTGAATTGGGACTAGCGGAATACAATGAGCAGTTCTTC. Translating gives CASSELGLAEYNEQFF.